A selection of T cell receptor beta chains follows, all from one sample in a study of blood T cell repertoires in COVID-19. The data were produced by immunoSEQ multiplex PCR, yet TCRdb's version contains in-frame clones alone and is incomplete. The sample shows 70,000 or so clones, about nine tenths of them seen only once. Sequenced input: peripheral blood. The receptors originated from a man aged 30 to 45 with acute or convalescent COVID-19. Each CDR3 is given with its conserved first and last residue. Fields, in order: V gene, clone size, J gene, D gene, CDR3 DNA, CDR3 protein. The D gene is left open where the match is weak. Clone sizes are given selectively: once, few, many, or a class where the clone is expanded.

TRBV5-1	NA	TRBJ2-5	TRBD2	TGCGCCAGCAGCGAAAGCGGGGACCAAGAGACCCAGTACTTC	CASSESGDQETQYF
TRBV18	NA	TRBJ1-3	NA	TGTGCCAGCTCAGTGACGGGAGTTAATTCTGGAAACACCATATATTTT	CASSVTGVNSGNTIYF
TRBV3-1/TRBV3-2	NA	TRBJ1-5	TRBD1	TGTGCCAGCAGCCAAATCGGGACAGATCAGCCCCAGCATTTT	CASSQIGTDQPQHF
TRBV25-1	NA	TRBJ2-1	NA	TGTGCCAGCAGTGCGACTACCTCCTACAATGAGCAGTTCTTC	CASSATTSYNEQFF
TRBV2	NA	TRBJ1-1	TRBD1	TGTGCCAGCAGTGAATATGGACAGGGTGAAGCTTTCTTT	CASSEYGQGEAFF
TRBV5-6	once	TRBJ2-1	TRBD2	TGTGCCAGCAGCCCGGGACTAGCGGGGGGCCTCTCCTACAATGAGCAGTTCTTC	CASSPGLAGGLSYNEQFF
TRBV28	NA	TRBJ1-2	TRBD1	TGTGCCAGCAGTCGTGACAGGGAATTTGGCTACACCTTC	CASSRDREFGYTF
TRBV6-5	NA	TRBJ2-1	NA	TGTGCCAGCAGTTACTCGAACAGGGTCAATGAGCAGTTCTTC	CASSYSNRVNEQFF
TRBV6-5	NA	TRBJ2-5	NA	TGTGCCAGCAGTCGCAGGCCCCAAGAGACCCAGTACTTC	CASSRRPQETQYF
TRBV29-1	NA	TRBJ2-1	TRBD1	TGCAGCGTGCCGGCAGGGGGCTTGCCCTACAATGAGCAGTTCTTC	CSVPAGGLPYNEQFF
TRBV2	NA	TRBJ1-1	NA	TGTGCCAGCAGTCTAGGCCTCGGCACTGAAGCTTTCTTT	CASSLGLGTEAFF
TRBV2	NA	TRBJ1-6	NA	TGTGCCAGCAGCGATAGCTCCTATAATTCACCCCTCCACTTT	CASSDSSYNSPLHF
TRBV5-1	NA	TRBJ2-1	TRBD1	TGCGCCAGCAGCTTTTTACCGGGACAGGGCGACAATGAGCAGTTCTTC	CASSFLPGQGDNEQFF
TRBV6-5	NA	TRBJ1-2	NA	TGTGCCAGCACCGGCGGGGATACTGGCTACACCTTC	CASTGGDTGYTF
TRBV7-9	few	TRBJ1-6	NA	TGTGCCAGCAGCTTCAACGGACAAGCGAATTCACCCCTCCACTTT	CASSFNGQANSPLHF
TRBV29-1	few	TRBJ2-3	TRBD1	TGCAGCGTTGTTTGGGGGAGACAGGGGTGGCCAGATACGCAGTATTTT	CSVVWGRQGWPDTQYF
TRBV30	NA	TRBJ1-2	NA	TGTGCCTGGAGTAGTAGGGGAGGATACTATGGCTACACCTTC	CAWSSRGGYYGYTF
TRBV25-1	NA	TRBJ1-4	TRBD1	TGTGCCAGCAGTGCGTTCGCAGGGGGTGATGAAAAACTGTTTTTT	CASSAFAGGDEKLFF
TRBV7-3	NA	TRBJ1-1	NA	TGTGCCAGCAGCTCGGCCGGGGACACTGAAGCTTTCTTT	CASSSAGDTEAFF
TRBV7-9	few	TRBJ2-5	NA	TGTGCCAGCAGCGTGGACTTTCAAGAGACCCAGTACTTC	CASSVDFQETQYF
TRBV27	NA	TRBJ1-4	NA	TGTGCCAGCAGATCGCAGGGAGCGGGTGAAAAACTGTTTTTT	CASRSQGAGEKLFF
TRBV6-5	NA	TRBJ1-4	TRBD1	TGTGCCAGCAGTTACGGGATGGGACAGGGCGGTGAAAAACTGTTTTTT	CASSYGMGQGGEKLFF
TRBV20-1	NA	TRBJ1-2	TRBD1	TGCAGTGCTAGGGGGACAGCTGGCTACACCTTC	CSARGTAGYTF
TRBV24-1	NA	TRBJ2-1	NA	TGTGCCACCAGTGATCCCCGGGATCTGAGGCAGTTCTTC	CATSDPRDLRQFF
TRBV7-8	NA	TRBJ1-1	TRBD1	TGTGCCAGCAGCTTAGAAAGTGGGACAGGTAGTTCTGAAGCTTTCTTT	CASSLESGTGSSEAFF
TRBV30	once	TRBJ1-5	NA	TGTGCCTGGAGTACCTCCAGATCGGGGGGTAATCAGCCCCAGCATTTT	CAWSTSRSGGNQPQHF
TRBV6-1	NA	TRBJ1-1	TRBD1	TGTGCCAGCAGTGTACCTACAGGGGCCCTGAACACTGAAGCTTTCTTT	CASSVPTGALNTEAFF
TRBV6-5	NA	TRBJ1-2	TRBD1	TGTGCCAGCAGGATATCGACAGGGGGCGGCTACACCTTC	CASRISTGGGYTF
TRBV9	NA	TRBJ2-2	TRBD1	TGTGCCAGCAGCGCTGCCGTTCGGACAGGAGACACCGGGGAGCTGTTTTTT	CASSAAVRTGDTGELFF
TRBV2	NA	TRBJ1-2	TRBD1	TGTGCCAGCAGTCCGGACAGGACCTATGGCTACACCTTC	CASSPDRTYGYTF
TRBV12-5	NA	TRBJ1-3	TRBD1	TGTGCTAGTGATAAACAGGGGCATAGAAACACCATATATTTT	CASDKQGHRNTIYF
TRBV2	once	TRBJ1-2	NA	TGTGCCAGCAGTGATCTCAGGGGCGGCTATGGCTACACCTTC	CASSDLRGGYGYTF